One sample yielded the 31 T cell receptor beta chains listed below, sequenced in a study of Graves' ophthalmopathy and Graves' hyperthyroidism. The authors amplified TCR beta CDR3 regions from RNA transcripts. HTBI-primed RT-PCR formed the first round, and a multiplex PCR formed the second. TCRdb used MiXCR to reprocess the multiplex PCR reads, holding one entry per CDR3 protein. The sample holds 52,000 or so distinct CDR3 sequences, approximately 52% seen once. What was sequenced was peripheral blood. Receptor source: an adult woman with Graves' ophthalmopathy.

Regarding this clonotype: One junction end does not reproduce the germline sequence, and a read error may be involved. This chain uses TRBV4-3 with TRBJ2-7, with D perhaps TRBD2 (5 bases). There are 13 residues in the CDR3. Germline V gene lookup returns CDR1 LGHNA and CDR2 YSLEER. The CDR3 protein is CASSQDFSDEQYF. DNA for the CDR3: TGCGCTAGCAGCCAAGATTTTAGCGACGAGCAGTACTTC.

The V call is TRBV6-2 or TRBV6-3, the J call TRBJ2-7; D is uncertain. The V end lost 6 bases, the J end lost 6 bases, and 9 bases lay between the germline ends. This CDR3 spans 11 amino acids. The germline V gene has CDR1 MNHEY and CDR2 SVGEGT. The CDR3 coding sequence is TGTGCCAGCAGATTTCCGGGCGAGCAGTACGTC. Translation: CASRFPGEQYV.

The sample holds many counts of this clonotype. CDR3 in amino acids: CASSLRIEAHEQYF. In DNA, the CDR3 is TGCGCCAGCAGCTTAAGGATAGAAGCCCACGAGCAGTACTTC. The genes are TRBV5-1 and TRBJ2-7, with D uncertain. CDR1 is SGHRS and CDR2 is YFSETQ in the germline V gene. V dropped 2 bases and J dropped 5 bases, with 14 bases sitting between them. CDR3 length: 14 amino acids.

This chain uses TRBV29-1 with TRBJ2-2; D remains unclear. CDR1 is SQVTM and CDR2 is ANQGSEA in the germline V gene. This CDR3 comprises 11 residues. V was cut by 4 bases and J by 8 bases, with 8 bases left in between. The CDR3 loop reads CSVGGRGELFF. The DNA for the CDR3 is TGCAGCGTTGGAGGTCGAGGGGAGCTGTTTTTT.

The table lists this clonotype with many counts. The rearrangement uses TRBV19 and TRBJ2-3, with 11 positions matching TRBD1. The CDR3 length is 14 residues. Germline-derived CDR1 and CDR2 are LNHDA and SQIVND (reference sequence). The ends lost 3 bases at V and 4 bases at J; junction bases unmatched: 0. CDR3 sequence reads: CASSMGQGADTQYF. In DNA, the CDR3 is TGTGCCAGTAGTATGGGACAGGGGGCAGATACGCAGTATTTT.

In its sample, this clonotype was seen many times. The V and J genes are TRBV5-6 and TRBJ1-5, with 7 bases that match TRBD1. The CDR3 has 15 residues. V was clipped by 4 bases and J by 3 bases; unmatched bases: 7. The germline gives CDR1 SGHDT, CDR2 YYEEEE. The CDR3 bases are TGTGCCAGCAGCGAGGGGACAGCTCACAATCAGCCCCAGCATTTT. This encodes CASSEGTAHNQPQHF.

The rearrangement joins TRBV7-2 to TRBJ1-2; D remains unclear. Germline values: CDR1 SGHTA, CDR2 FQGNSA. CDR3 size: 14 residues. V was trimmed by 1 base and J by 1 base, leaving 7 bases between them. The CDR3 DNA follows: TGTGCCAGCAGCTTAGGACACAGTAACTATGGCTACACCTTC. Amino acids: CASSLGHSNYGYTF.

This clonotype was counted at least ten times. The rearrangement uses TRBV28 and TRBJ2-7; D might be TRBD1 (5 bases). V was shortened by 3 bases and J by 0 bases, with 18 bases between the two germline ends. CDR1 and CDR2 from the germline V gene are MDHEN and SYDVKM. The CDR3 length is 17 residues. The CDR3 DNA follows: TGTGCCAGCAGTTTTGGGAACAGGTTCGACTTCTCCTACGAGCAGTACTTC. Encoded protein: CASSFGNRFDFSYEQYF.

This clonotype was seen more than once but under ten times. A clone one base away is much larger, so this may be a read error. The V and J genes are TRBV6-5 and TRBJ2-7, with D tentatively TRBD2 (5 bases). V lost 6 bases to trimming and J lost 2 bases, with 23 bases between them. This CDR3 is 17 amino acids long. The germline gives CDR1 MNHEY, CDR2 SVGAGI. This chain's CDR3 is CASRSPRGRVNAYEQYF. Written as DNA, the CDR3 is TGTGCCAGCAGATCACCTCGTGGGCGGGTTAACGCCTACGAGCAGTACTTC.

This clonotype was counted ten times or more. This rearrangement joins TRBV5-1 to TRBJ2-1; 9 nucleotides match TRBD2. Germline V lookup: CDR1 SGHRS, CDR2 YFSETQ. J was trimmed by 0 bases and V by 6 bases; bases with no gene match: 4. This CDR3 region has 15 residues. The CDR3 nucleotides are TGCGCCAGCACACTAGCGGGTAGCTCCTACAATGAGCAGTTCTTC. It encodes CASTLAGSSYNEQFF.

The gene calls are TRBV13 and TRBJ2-7, with 7 positions matching TRBD1. There are 12 residues in the CDR3. Unmatched junction bases numbered 4, after V lost 8 bases and J lost 3 bases. The germline V gene has CDR1 PRHDT and CDR2 FYEKMQ (reference sequence). Here the CDR3 DNA reads TGTGCCAGCGGGTGGGACAGCTACGAGCAGTACTTC. It translates to CASGWDSYEQYF.

This sequence joins TRBV7-2 and TRBJ2-1; TRBD2 aligns across 15 bases. V was clipped by 2 bases and J by 7 bases; unmatched bases: 9. The CDR3 consists of 18 residues. Germline CDR1 reads SGHTA; CDR2 reads FQGNSA. CDR3 protein: CASSLQGGLAGGKNEQFF. The CDR3 DNA reads TGTGCCAGCAGCTTACAGGGGGGACTAGCGGGAGGTAAGAATGAGCAGTTCTTC.

The chain is built from TRBV7-9 and TRBJ2-3; D tentatively reads TRBD1 or TRBD2 (5 bases each). From germline, CDR1 is SEHNR and CDR2 FQNEAQ (reference sequence). The CDR3 covers 16 residues. V lost 5 bases to trimming and J lost 5 bases, with 20 bases between them. The CDR3: CASSHAPGAEGDTQYF. The CDR3 bases are TGTGCCAGCAGCCATGCCCCCGGGGCAGAGGGAGATACGCAGTATTTT.

In this sample, this clonotype turned up many times. J is TRBJ2-7 and V is TRBV13; D gene unclear. Between the trimmed V and J ends, which lost 0 bases and 2 bases, there was a span of 5 bases. Germline lookup yields CDR1 PRHDT and CDR2 FYEKMQ (reference sequence). The CDR3 consists of 13 residues. The CDR3, as DNA: TGTGCCAGCAGCTTAGGGAGCGCCTACGAGCAGTACTTC. Translated: CASSLGSAYEQYF.

The chain uses TRBV7-2 and TRBJ2-2; 10 bases align to TRBD2. Trimming took 3 bases from V and 1 from J; bases not matched to a gene: 2. The length of the CDR3 is 16 residues. Germline assignment: CDR1 SGHTA and CDR2 FQGNSA. The CDR3 loop reads CASSFSSGRNTGELFF. As DNA, the CDR3 is TGTGCCAGCAGCTTTTCTAGCGGGAGGAACACCGGGGAGCTGTTTTTT.

This chain joins TRBV7-2 and TRBJ1-6, with D perhaps TRBD1 (5 bases). CDR3 length equals 15 residues. CDR1 is SGHTA and CDR2 is FQGNSA in the germline V gene. Trimming pared 1 base from V and 6 bases from J, leaving 10 bases between. CDR3 region: CASSLGHGANSPLHF. The CDR3 DNA reads as TGTGCCAGCAGCTTAGGACACGGGGCTAATTCACCCCTCCACTTT.

As to this clonotype: This may stem from a read error, because a much larger clone lies one nucleotide away. The V and J genes are TRBV28 and TRBJ1-4; the D gene is possibly TRBD1 (5 bases). The CDR3 covers 14 residues. Trimming cost V 7 bases and J 7 bases, with 16 bases left between them. Germline-derived CDR1 and CDR2 are MDHEN and SYDVKM. CDR3 in amino acids: CASNLRTPGEKLFF. The CDR3 nucleotides are TGTGCCAGCAACCTAAGGACACCGGGTGAAAAACTGTTTTTT. Using reference TRBV28 and TRBJ1-4 for the parts outside the CDR3, the full variable domain is DVKVTQSSRYLVKRTGEKVFLECVQDMDHENMFWYRQDPGLGLRLIYFSYDVKMKEKGDIPEGYSVSREKKERFSLILESASTNQTSMYLCASNLRTPGEKLFFGSGTQLSVL.

This clonotype was picked up many times. This chain connects TRBV13 to TRBJ2-7, with 10 bases lining up with TRBD2. Looked up from germline, CDR1 is PRHDT and CDR2 is FYEKMQ (reference sequence). The junction had 4 bases not matched to a gene; V was cut back by 3 bases and J by 2 bases. CDR3 length equals 15 residues. Here the CDR3 reads CASSFSGRPPYEQYF. The CDR3 nucleotides read TGTGCCAGCAGCTTTAGCGGGAGGCCCCCCTACGAGCAGTACTTC.

In this sample, this clonotype turned up a few times. A much bigger clone sits one base away, suggesting this may be a read error. The CDR3 reads CASSEEQGNAYEQYF. The CDR3 DNA follows: TGTGCCAGCAGTGAGGAGCAGGGAAACGCCTACGAGCAGTACTTC. The V gene is TRBV6-1, the J gene TRBJ2-7; possible D gene TRBD1, 5 bases. This CDR3 is 15 amino acids long. V was shortened by 3 bases and J by 2 bases, with 14 bases between the two germline ends. The germline gives CDR1 MNHNS, CDR2 SASEGT.

This clonotype came up many times. This chain uses TRBV10-1 with TRBJ2-3; the D gene is possibly TRBD2 (6 bases). CDR1 and CDR2 (germline): WNHNN, SYGVQD (reference sequence). Trimming removed 6 bases at V and 8 bases at J, with 18 bases between. This CDR3 spans 14 amino acids. The CDR3 region is CASRKKTGGGTQYF. CDR3 DNA sequence: TGCGCCAGCAGAAAGAAGACCGGGGGAGGTACGCAGTATTTT.

This clonotype was counted ten times or more. The chain carries TRBV9 and TRBJ1-1; D ambiguous. From germline, CDR1 is SGDLS and CDR2 YYNGEE. With 0 bases removed from V and 1 base from J, the gap between germline ends came to 7 bases. The CDR3 is made up of 14 amino acids. CDR3 sequence reads: CASSVATRNTEAFF. CDR3 DNA sequence: TGTGCCAGCAGCGTAGCTACTAGGAACACTGAAGCTTTCTTT.

This clonotype was counted ten times or more. This may be a read error, as it is one base from a much larger clone. The gene calls are TRBV12-5 and TRBJ2-1; D uncertain. Trimming took off 1 base at V and 9 bases at J, with 4 bases between the two ends. The germline V gene has CDR1 LGHNT and CDR2 FRNRAP. CDR3 length: 11 residues. CDR3 sequence: CASGLGREQFF. DNA for the CDR3: TGTGCTAGTGGTTTGGGCCGTGAGCAGTTCTTC.

As to this clonotype: One junction end disagrees with the germline gene, perhaps due to a read error. This sequence joins TRBV7-2 and TRBJ1-1, with D unresolved. CDR1 is SGHTA, CDR2 FQGNSA, per germline. This CDR3 is 11 amino acids long. DNA of the CDR3: TGTGCCAGTAGCTTATACTCTGAAGCTTTCTTT. Encoded protein: CASSLYSEAFF.

The V and J genes are TRBV19 and TRBJ1-6; D is uncertain. Germline loops: CDR1 LNHDA, CDR2 SQIVND (reference sequence). The CDR3 totals 13 residues. Trimming took 6 bases from V and 8 from J, leaving 11 bases between them. CDR3 region: CASRSGGYSPLHF. The CDR3, as DNA: TGTGCCAGTAGGTCAGGCGGCTATTCACCCCTCCACTTT.

This clonotype has a count of ten or more. CDR3 residues: CASSQLTGEKLFF. In DNA, the CDR3 is TGTGCCAGCAGCCAATTGACTGGTGAAAAACTGTTTTTT. The rearrangement uses TRBV3-1 and TRBJ1-4; D is undetermined. V lost 2 bases, J lost 7 bases, and 8 bases lay in between. Germline V CDR1 and CDR2: LGHDT, YNNKEL (reference sequence). The CDR3 is 13 amino acids.

With respect to this clonotype: The conserved phenylalanine or tryptophan is not found at the CDR3 terminus, so this likely reflects a read error. No DNA is shown, since the ends of the CDR3 on it are uncertain; the CDR3 is the one TCRdb lists. V and J are TRBV6-4 and TRBJ2-2; the tabulated D call, TRBD1, remains unverified against the DNA. The CDR3 is made up of 16 amino acids, end residues included. In germline, CDR1 is MRHNA, CDR2 SNTAGT. CDR3 amino acids: CASSDSRDRGHRGAVV.

The table lists this clonotype with many counts. This chain links TRBV3-1 with TRBJ2-5, with TRBD2 identical over 8 bases. Trimming took 0 bases from V and 4 from J; bases not matched to a gene: 4. The length of the CDR3 is 15 residues. The germline V gene has CDR1 LGHDT and CDR2 YNNKEL (reference sequence). CDR3 region: CASSQDPLAGETQYF. The CDR3 DNA reads TGTGCCAGCAGCCAAGATCCGCTAGCGGGAGAGACCCAGTACTTC.

The chain joins TRBV29-1 to TRBJ1-2; no clear D gene. Germline CDR1 reads SQVTM; CDR2 reads ANQGSEA. Trimming took 8 bases from V and 4 from J, leaving 17 bases between them. The length of the CDR3 is 13 residues. The DNA of the CDR3 is TGCAGCTTGGCCTTAGGGTACCCCTATGGCTACACCTTC. It yields the protein CSLALGYPYGYTF.

The sample holds many counts of this clonotype. The CDR3 sequence: CASSPRGLEAFF. DNA for the CDR3: TGTGCCAGCAGCCCCCGGGGCCTTGAAGCTTTCTTT. The chain couples TRBV7-9 to TRBJ1-1; D is possibly TRBD1 (5 bases). Germline CDR1 reads SEHNR; CDR2 reads FQNEAQ (reference sequence). Trimming stripped 5 bases from V and 7 bases from J, with 11 bases between. The CDR3 runs to 12 residues.

On this clonotype: Mismatch with germline at one junction end may stem from a read error. The gene calls are TRBV10-3 and TRBJ2-2, with TRBD1 identical over 8 bases. This CDR3 has 13 amino acids. The germline V gene encodes CDR1 ENHRY and CDR2 SYGVKD. CDR3 loop: CAGSDRGTGELFF. DNA of the CDR3: TGTGCCGGCAGTGACAGGGGCACCGGGGAGCTGTTCTTC.

Comments on this clonotype: The CDR3 carries no conserved terminal phenylalanine or tryptophan, so it likely arises from a read error. This chain joins TRBV4-2 and TRBJ2-7; no reliable D call. This CDR3 comprises 13 residues. Germline V gives CDR1 LGHNA, CDR2 YNFKEQ. Trimming took 3 bases from V and 4 from J, leaving 10 bases between them. CDR3 coding DNA: TGTGCCAGCAGCCAGGATAACGGGTACGAGCAGTACTCC. Translating it yields CASSQDNGYEQYS.